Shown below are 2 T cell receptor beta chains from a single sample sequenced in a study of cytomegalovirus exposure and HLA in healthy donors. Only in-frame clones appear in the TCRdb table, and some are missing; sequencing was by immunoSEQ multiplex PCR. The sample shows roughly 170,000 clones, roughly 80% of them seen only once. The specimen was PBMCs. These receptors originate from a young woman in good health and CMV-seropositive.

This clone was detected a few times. CDR3 protein: CASSLEALGAFF. In DNA, the CDR3 is TGTGCCAGCAGCCTCGAGGCCCTCGGGGCTTTCTTT. The V and J genes are TRBV7-9 and TRBJ1-1, with unresolved D. The V end lost 5 bases, the J end lost 11 bases, and 15 bases lay between the germline ends. The CDR3 loop spans 12 amino acids. Germline CDR1 is SEHNR and CDR2 is FQNEAQ (reference sequence).

This CDR3 reads CASSGTGLVGNTEAFF. The CDR3 DNA reads as TGTGCCAGTAGTGGAACAGGGTTAGTTGGGAACACTGAAGCTTTCTTT. The rearrangement links TRBV19 to TRBJ1-1; perhaps TRBD1 as D (6 bases). This CDR3 region has 16 residues. CDR1 is LNHDA, CDR2 SQIVND, per germline (reference sequence). Trimming stripped 5 bases from V and 1 base from J, with 17 bases between.